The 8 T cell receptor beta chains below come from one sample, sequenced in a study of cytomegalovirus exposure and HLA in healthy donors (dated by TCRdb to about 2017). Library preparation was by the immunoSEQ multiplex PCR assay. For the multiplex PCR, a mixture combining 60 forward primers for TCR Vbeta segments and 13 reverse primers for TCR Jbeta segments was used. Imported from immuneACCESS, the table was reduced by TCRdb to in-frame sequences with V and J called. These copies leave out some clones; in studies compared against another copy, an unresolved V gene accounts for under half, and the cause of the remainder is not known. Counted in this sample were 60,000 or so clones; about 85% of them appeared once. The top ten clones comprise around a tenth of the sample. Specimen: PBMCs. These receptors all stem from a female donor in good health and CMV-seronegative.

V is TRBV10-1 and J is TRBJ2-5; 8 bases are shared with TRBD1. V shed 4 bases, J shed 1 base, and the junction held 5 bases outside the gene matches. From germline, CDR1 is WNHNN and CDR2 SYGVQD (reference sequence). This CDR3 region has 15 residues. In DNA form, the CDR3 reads TGCGCCAGCAGTGCCACCGGGACAGGCCAAGAGACCCAGTACTTC. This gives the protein CASSATGTGQETQYF.

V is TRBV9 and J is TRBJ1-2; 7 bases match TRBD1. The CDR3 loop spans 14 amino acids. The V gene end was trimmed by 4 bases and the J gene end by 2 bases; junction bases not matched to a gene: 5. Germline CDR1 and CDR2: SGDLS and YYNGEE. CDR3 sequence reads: CASSPGTANYGYTF. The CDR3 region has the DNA TGTGCCAGCAGCCCAGGGACAGCGAACTATGGCTACACCTTC.

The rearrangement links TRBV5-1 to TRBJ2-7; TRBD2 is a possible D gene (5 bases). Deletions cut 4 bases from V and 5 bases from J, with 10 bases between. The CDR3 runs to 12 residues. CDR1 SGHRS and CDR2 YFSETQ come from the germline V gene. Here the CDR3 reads CASSTFGNEQYF. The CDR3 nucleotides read TGCGCCAGCAGCACGTTCGGGAACGAGCAGTACTTC.

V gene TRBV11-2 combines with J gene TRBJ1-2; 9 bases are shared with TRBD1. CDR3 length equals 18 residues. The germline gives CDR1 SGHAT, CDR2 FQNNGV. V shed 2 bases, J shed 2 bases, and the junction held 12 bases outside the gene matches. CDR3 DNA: TGTGCCAGCAGCTTAATTCCGGGACAGGGTTTCTCAAACTATGGCTACACCTTC. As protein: CASSLIPGQGFSNYGYTF. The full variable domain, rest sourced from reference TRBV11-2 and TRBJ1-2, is EAGVAQSPRYKIIEKRQSVAFWCNPISGHATLYWYQQILGQGPKLLIQFQNNGVVDDSQLPKDRFSAERLKGVDSTLKIQPAKLEDSAVYLCASSLIPGQGFSNYGYTFGSGTRLTVV.

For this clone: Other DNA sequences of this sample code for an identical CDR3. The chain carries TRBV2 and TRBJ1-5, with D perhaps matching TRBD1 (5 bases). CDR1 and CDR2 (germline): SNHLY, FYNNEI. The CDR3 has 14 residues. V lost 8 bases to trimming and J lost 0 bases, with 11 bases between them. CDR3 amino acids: CASGTGYSNQPQHF. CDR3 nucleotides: TGTGCCAGCGGTACAGGATATAGCAATCAGCCCCAGCATTTT. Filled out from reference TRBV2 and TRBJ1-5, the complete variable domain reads EPEVTQTPSHQVTQMGQEVILRCVPISNHLYFYWYRQILGQKVEFLVSFYNNEISEKSEIFDDQFSVERPDGSNFTLKIRSTKLEDSAMYFCASGTGYSNQPQHFGDGTRLSIL.

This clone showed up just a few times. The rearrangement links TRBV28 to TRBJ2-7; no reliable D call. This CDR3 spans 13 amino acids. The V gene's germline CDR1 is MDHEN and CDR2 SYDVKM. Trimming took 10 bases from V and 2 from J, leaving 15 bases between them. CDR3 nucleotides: TGTGCCATCAATCCGGCAGGAACCTACGAGCAGTACTTC. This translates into CAINPAGTYEQYF.

CDR3 DNA sequence: TGTGCTAGTGGTATCGACAGTGACGAGCAGTACTTC. Translated, it gives CASGIDSDEQYF. This sequence joins TRBV12-5 and TRBJ2-7; maybe TRBD1 (5 bases). The V gene's germline CDR1 is LGHNT and CDR2 FRNRAP. V dropped 5 bases and J dropped 5 bases, with 10 bases sitting between them. The CDR3 runs to 12 residues.

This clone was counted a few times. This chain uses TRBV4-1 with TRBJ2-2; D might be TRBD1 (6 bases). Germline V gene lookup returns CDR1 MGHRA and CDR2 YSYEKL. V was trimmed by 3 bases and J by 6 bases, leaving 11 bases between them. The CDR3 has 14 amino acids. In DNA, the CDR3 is TGCGCCAGCAGCCAGACACAGGGCTCCGGGGAGCTGTTTTTT. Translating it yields CASSQTQGSGELFF.